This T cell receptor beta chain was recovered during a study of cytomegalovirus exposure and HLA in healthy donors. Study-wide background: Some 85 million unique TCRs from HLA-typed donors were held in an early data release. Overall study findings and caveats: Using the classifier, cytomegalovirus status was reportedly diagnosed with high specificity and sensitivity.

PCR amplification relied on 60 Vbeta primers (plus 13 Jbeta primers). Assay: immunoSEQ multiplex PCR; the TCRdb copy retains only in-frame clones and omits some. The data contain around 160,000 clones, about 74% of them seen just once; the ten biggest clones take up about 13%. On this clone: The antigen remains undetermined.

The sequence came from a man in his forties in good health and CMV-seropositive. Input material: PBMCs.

The CDR3 nucleotides read TGTGCCAGTAGTATAGGGTTTTTGGAGGTGGGGAATGAGCAGTTCTTC. Translated, it gives CASSIGFLEVGNEQFF. The chain employs TRBV19 and TRBJ2-1; D may be TRBD2 (5 bases). V was clipped by 1 base and J by 7 bases, with 17 bases between them. The CDR3 sequence is 16 residues long. Germline CDR1 is LNHDA and CDR2 is SQIVND (reference sequence). Together with reference TRBV19 and TRBJ2-1, the CDR3 gives the full variable domain: DGGITQSPKYLFRKEGQNVTLSCEQNLNHDAMYWYRQDPGQGLRLIYYSQIVNDFQKGDIAEGYSVSREKKESFPLTVTSAQKNPTAFYLCASSIGFLEVGNEQFFGPGTRLTVL.